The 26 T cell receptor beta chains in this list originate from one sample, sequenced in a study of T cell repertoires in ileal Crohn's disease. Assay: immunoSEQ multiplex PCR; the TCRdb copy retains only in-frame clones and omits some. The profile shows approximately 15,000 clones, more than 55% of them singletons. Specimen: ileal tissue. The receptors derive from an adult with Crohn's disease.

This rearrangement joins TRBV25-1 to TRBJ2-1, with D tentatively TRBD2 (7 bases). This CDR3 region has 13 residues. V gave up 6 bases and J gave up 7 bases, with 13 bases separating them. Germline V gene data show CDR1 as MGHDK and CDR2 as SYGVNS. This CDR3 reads CASRGGGVNEQFF. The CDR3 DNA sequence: TGTGCCAGCAGGGGAGGGGGGGTGAATGAGCAGTTCTTC.

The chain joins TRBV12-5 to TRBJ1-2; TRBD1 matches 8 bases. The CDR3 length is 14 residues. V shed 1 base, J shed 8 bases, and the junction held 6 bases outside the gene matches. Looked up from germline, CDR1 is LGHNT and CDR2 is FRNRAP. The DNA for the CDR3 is TGTGCTAGTGGTTTGGCCCGGACAGGGAGGGGCTACACCTTC. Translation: CASGLARTGRGYTF.

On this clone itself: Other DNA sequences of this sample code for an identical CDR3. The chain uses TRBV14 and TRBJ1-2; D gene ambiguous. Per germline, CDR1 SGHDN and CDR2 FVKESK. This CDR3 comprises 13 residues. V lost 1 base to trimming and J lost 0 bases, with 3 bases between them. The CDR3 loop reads CASSQGANYGYTF. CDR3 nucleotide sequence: TGTGCCAGCAGCCAAGGAGCTAACTATGGCTACACCTTC.

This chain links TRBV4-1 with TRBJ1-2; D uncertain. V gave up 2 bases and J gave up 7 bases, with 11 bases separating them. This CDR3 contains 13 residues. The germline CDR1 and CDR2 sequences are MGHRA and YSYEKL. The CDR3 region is CASSQSITPGYTF. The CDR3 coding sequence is TGCGCCAGCAGCCAATCTATAACTCCTGGCTACACCTTC.

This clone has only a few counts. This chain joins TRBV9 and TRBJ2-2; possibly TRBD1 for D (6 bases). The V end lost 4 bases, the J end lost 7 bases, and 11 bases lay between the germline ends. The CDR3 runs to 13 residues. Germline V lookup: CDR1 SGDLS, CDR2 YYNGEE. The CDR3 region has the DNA TGTGCCAGCAGCCATGGGACATTCGGGGAGCTGTTTTTT. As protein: CASSHGTFGELFF.

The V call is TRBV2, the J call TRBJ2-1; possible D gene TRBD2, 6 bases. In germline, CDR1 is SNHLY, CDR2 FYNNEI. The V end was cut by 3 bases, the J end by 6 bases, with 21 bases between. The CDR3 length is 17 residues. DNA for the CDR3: TGTGCCAGCAGTGAGACCGCTTCGTATCCCGGGGGCAATGAGCAGTTCTTC. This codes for CASSETASYPGGNEQFF.

The CDR3 spells CASSLRLMNTEAFF. The CDR3 coding sequence is TGCGCCAGCAGCTTAAGACTCATGAACACTGAAGCTTTCTTT. V usage is TRBV5-1 and J usage is TRBJ1-1; no reliable D call. The V and J ends lost 2 bases and 0 bases respectively, with 8 bases between them. Germline lookup yields CDR1 SGHRS and CDR2 YFSETQ. The CDR3 length is 14 residues.

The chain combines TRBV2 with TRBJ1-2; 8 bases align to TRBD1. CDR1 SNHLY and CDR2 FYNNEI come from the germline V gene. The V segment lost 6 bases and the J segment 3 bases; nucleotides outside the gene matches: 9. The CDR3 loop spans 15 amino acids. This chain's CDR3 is CASRPRGQGDYGYTF. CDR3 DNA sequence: TGTGCCAGCAGACCTAGAGGACAGGGCGACTATGGCTACACCTTC.

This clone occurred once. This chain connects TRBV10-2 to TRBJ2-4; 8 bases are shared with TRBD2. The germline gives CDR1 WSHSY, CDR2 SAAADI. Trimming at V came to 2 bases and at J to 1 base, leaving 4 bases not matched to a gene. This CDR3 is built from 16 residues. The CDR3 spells CASSEPGGVAKNIQYF. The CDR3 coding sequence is TGCGCCAGCAGTGAGCCCGGGGGGGTCGCCAAAAACATTCAGTACTTC.

CDR3 region: CASSLTSTFSYEQYF. In nucleotides, the CDR3 is TGTGCCAGCAGTTTAACGTCTACCTTTTCCTACGAGCAGTACTTC. The chain employs TRBV27 and TRBJ2-7; D is uncertain. V gave up 2 bases and J gave up 1 base, with 12 bases separating them. Germline lookup yields CDR1 MNHEY and CDR2 SMNVEV (reference sequence). CDR3 length: 15 residues.

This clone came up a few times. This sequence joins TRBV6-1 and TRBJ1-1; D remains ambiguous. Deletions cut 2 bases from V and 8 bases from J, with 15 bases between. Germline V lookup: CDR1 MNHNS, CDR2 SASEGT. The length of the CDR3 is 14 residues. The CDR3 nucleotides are TGTGCCAGCAGTGAATCCGGGGAGGTCTGGGAAGCTTTCTTT. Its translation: CASSESGEVWEAFF.

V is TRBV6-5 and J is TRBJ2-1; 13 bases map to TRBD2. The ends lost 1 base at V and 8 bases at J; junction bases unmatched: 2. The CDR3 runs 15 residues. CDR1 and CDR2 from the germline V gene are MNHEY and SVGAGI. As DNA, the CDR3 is TGTGCCAGCAGTTACTTAACTAGCGGGGGGGATGAGCAGTTCTTC. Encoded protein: CASSYLTSGGDEQFF.

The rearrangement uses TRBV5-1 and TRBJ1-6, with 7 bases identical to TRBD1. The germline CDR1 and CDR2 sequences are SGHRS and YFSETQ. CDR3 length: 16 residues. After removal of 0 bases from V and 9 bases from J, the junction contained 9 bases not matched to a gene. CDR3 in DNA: TGCGCCAGCAGCTTGGGGGGACAGACCGTAGGTTCACCCCTCCACTTT. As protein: CASSLGGQTVGSPLHF.

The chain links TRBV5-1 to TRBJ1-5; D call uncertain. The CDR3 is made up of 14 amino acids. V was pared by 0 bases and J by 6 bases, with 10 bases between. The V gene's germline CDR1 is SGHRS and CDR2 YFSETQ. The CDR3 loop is CASSLAYGSQPQHF. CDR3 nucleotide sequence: TGCGCCAGCAGCTTGGCGTATGGGAGTCAGCCCCAGCATTTT.

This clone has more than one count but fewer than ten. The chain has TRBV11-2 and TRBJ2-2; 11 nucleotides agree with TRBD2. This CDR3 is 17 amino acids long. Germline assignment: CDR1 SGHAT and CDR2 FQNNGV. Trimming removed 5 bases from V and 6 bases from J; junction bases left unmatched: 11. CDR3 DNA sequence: TGTGCCAGCAGCCCTCTTTTAGATAGCGGGAGGGCCGGGGAGCTGTTTTTT. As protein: CASSPLLDSGRAGELFF.

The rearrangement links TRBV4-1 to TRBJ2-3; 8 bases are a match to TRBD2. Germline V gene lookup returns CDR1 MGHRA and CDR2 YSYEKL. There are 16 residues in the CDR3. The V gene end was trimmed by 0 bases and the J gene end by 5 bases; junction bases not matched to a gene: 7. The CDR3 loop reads CASSQDVGRAVDTQYF. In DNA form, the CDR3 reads TGCGCCAGCAGCCAAGATGTCGGGAGGGCCGTAGATACGCAGTATTTT.

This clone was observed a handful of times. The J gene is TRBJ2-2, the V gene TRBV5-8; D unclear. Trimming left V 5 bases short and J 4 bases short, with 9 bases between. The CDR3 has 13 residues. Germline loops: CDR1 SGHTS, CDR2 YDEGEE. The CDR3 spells CASRHSATGELFF. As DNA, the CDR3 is TGTGCCAGCAGACACAGTGCCACCGGGGAGCTGTTTTTT.

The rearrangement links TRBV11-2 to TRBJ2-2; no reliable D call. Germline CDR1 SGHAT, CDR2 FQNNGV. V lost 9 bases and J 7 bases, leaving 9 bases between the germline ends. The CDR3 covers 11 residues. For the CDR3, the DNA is TGTGCCAGTTTTATCGGCGGGGAGCTGTTTTTT. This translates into CASFIGGELFF.

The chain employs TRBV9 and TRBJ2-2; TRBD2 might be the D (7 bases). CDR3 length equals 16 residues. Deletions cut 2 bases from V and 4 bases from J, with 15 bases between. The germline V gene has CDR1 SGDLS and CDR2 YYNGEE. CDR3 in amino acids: CASSVGGGRSTGELFF. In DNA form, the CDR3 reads TGTGCCAGCAGCGTTGGGGGGGGGCGAAGCACCGGGGAGCTGTTTTTT.

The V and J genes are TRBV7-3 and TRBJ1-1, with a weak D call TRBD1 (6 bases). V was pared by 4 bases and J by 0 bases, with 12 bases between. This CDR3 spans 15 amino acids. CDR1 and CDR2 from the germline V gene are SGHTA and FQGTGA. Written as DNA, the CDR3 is TGTGCCAGCAGCTCAACGGGACACATGAACACTGAAGCTTTCTTT. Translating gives CASSSTGHMNTEAFF. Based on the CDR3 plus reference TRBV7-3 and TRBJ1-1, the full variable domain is GAGVSQTPSNKVTEKGKYVELRCDPISGHTALYWYRQSLGQGPEFLIYFQGTGAADDSGLPNDRFFAVRPEGSVSTLKIQRTERGDSAVYLCASSSTGHMNTEAFFGQGTRLTVV.

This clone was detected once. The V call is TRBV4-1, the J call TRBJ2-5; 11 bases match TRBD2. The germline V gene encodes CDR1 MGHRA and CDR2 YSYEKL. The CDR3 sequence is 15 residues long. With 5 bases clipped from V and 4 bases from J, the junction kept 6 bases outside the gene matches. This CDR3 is CASSFPTSGRETQYF. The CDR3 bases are TGCGCCAGCAGCTTCCCCACTAGCGGGAGAGAGACCCAGTACTTC.

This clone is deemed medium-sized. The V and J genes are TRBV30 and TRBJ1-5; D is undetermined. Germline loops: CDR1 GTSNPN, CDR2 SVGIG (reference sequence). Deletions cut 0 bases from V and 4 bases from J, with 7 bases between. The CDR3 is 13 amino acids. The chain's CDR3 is CAWSVRENQPQHF. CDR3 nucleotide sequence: TGTGCCTGGAGTGTACGTGAGAATCAGCCCCAGCATTTT. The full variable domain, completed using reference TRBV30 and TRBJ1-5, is SQTIHQWPATLVQPVGSPLSLECTVEGTSNPNLYWYRQAAGRGLQLLFYSVGIGQISSEVPQNLSASRPQDRQFILSSKKLLLSDSGFYLCAWSVRENQPQHFGDGTRLSIL.

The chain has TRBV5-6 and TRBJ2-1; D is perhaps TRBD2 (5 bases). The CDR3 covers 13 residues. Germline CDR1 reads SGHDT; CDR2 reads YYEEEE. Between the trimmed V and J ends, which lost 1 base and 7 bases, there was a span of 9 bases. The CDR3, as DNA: TGTGCCAGCAGCTTGTTTAGCGAGAATGAGCAGTTCTTC. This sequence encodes CASSLFSENEQFF.

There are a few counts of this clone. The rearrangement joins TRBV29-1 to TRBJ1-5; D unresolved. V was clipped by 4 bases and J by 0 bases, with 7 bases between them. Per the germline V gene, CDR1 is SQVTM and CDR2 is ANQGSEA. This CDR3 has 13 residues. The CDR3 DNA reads TGCAGCGTTGCTCAGTTTAGCAATCAGCCCCAGCATTTT. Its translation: CSVAQFSNQPQHF.

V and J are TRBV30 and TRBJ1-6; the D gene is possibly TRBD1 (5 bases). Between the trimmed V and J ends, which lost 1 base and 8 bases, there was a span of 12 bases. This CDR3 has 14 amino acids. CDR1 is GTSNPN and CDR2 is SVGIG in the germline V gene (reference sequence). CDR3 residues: CAWSDVGAYSPLHF. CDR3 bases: TGTGCCTGGAGTGACGTAGGGGCCTATTCACCCCTCCACTTT.

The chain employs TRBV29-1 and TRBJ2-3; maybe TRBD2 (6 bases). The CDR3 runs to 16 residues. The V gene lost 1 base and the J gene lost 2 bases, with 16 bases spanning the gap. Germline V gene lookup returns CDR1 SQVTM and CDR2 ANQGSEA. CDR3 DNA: TGCAGCGTTGAAGGGGTTGCAGGACTAAACACAGATACGCAGTATTTT. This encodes CSVEGVAGLNTDTQYF.